One sample yielded the 25 T cell receptor beta chains listed below, sequenced in a study of T cells in women clearing cervical HPV infection. The table came from immunoSEQ multiplex PCR; TCRdb's copy has only in-frame clones and leaves some out. The sample totals about 46,000 clones; its top ten clones hold 35%. The sequencing input was blood buffy coat. The receptors shown here come from a woman between 18 and 75 years old with a cervical HPV16 infection that either progressed to CIN3+ or cleared (not recorded which).

As concerns this clone: At one boundary the junction diverges from the germline segment, which might be a read error. With the read ending 3 residues before the CDR3 end, the germline J gene is used to fill in that end. Other DNA sequences in the sample encode the same CDR3. This chain connects TRBV7-3 to TRBJ1-3, with D possibly being TRBD1 (6 bases). The CDR3 has 16 residues. In germline, CDR1 is SGHTA, CDR2 FQGTGA. Incomplete CDR3 DNA: TGTGCCAGCAGCTTAAAGCGGGGGGCAACTGGAAACACT. It is translated as CASSLKRGATGNT. The full-length CDR3 reads as CASSLKRGATGNTIYF.

CDR3 DNA, as far as it was read: TGTGCCTGGAGGGGACTAGCGGAAGCAGATACG. Translation gives CAWRGLAEADT. The full CDR3 protein reads CAWRGLAEADTQYF. The chain joins TRBV30 to TRBJ2-3; 11 positions agree with TRBD2. The read is 3 residues too short to cover the CDR3 end, so that end is filled in from the germline J gene. With 3 bases clipped from V and 4 bases from J, the junction kept 3 bases outside the gene matches. The CDR3 runs to 14 residues. Germline assignment: CDR1 GTSNPN and CDR2 SVGIG (reference sequence).

A remark on this clone: The sequence runs out 3 residues before the end of the CDR3; the remainder is reconstructed from the germline J gene. V and J are TRBV5-6 and TRBJ2-1; 7 nucleotides agree with TRBD2. The CDR3 sequence is 14 residues long. The V gene end was trimmed by 0 bases and the J gene end by 7 bases; junction bases not matched to a gene: 4. Per germline, CDR1 SGHDT and CDR2 YYEEEE. The part of the CDR3 DNA that was read is TGTGCCAGCAGCTTGGGCGCGGGAGAAAATGAG. It encodes CASSLGAGENE. The whole CDR3 protein is CASSLGAGENEQFF.

Turning to this clone: Read sequence stops 3 residues before the CDR3 end, and the germline J gene provides the missing end. The V and J genes are TRBV6-1 and TRBJ2-2, with 9 positions matching TRBD1. Germline V lookup: CDR1 MNHNS, CDR2 SASEGT. This CDR3 spans 15 amino acids. The part of the CDR3 DNA that was read is TGTGCCAGCAGTGAAGCGGGACAGGGACGTTCACCG. Residues: CASSEAGQGRSP. The entire CDR3 protein reads CASSEAGQGRSPLFF.

As to this clone: The sequence runs out 3 residues before the end of the CDR3; the remainder is reconstructed from the germline J gene. The chain joins TRBV7-6 to TRBJ2-1; D possibly corresponds to TRBD1 (6 bases). CDR1 is SGHVS and CDR2 is FNYEAQ in the germline V gene. Trimming stripped 3 bases from V and 6 bases from J, with 9 bases between. The CDR3 totals 13 residues. Incomplete CDR3 DNA: TGTGCCAGCAGCTTCGCACAGGGCAATGAG. It translates to CASSFAQGNE. The whole CDR3 region reads CASSFAQGNEQFF.

Of note for this clone: The observed sequence ends 3 residues before the CDR3 terminus, with the missing tail filled in from the germline J gene. Other DNA sequences from this sample encode an identical CDR3 as well. The gene calls are TRBV18 and TRBJ2-5; D is possibly TRBD1 (7 bases). This CDR3 comprises 16 residues. Germline V lookup: CDR1 KGHSH, CDR2 LQKENI. V was clipped by 0 bases and J by 2 bases, with 13 bases between them. The CDR3 is CASSPPGGGYQETQYF. The sequenced CDR3 bases are TGTGCCAGCTCACCACCCGGAGGGGGCTATCAAGAGACC.

For this clone: Read data end 3 residues before the CDR3 end; the end is taken from the germline J gene. The rearrangement links TRBV18 to TRBJ2-3; TRBD2 is a possible D gene (6 bases). Germline values: CDR1 KGHSH, CDR2 LQKENI. This CDR3 comprises 13 residues. The part of the CDR3 DNA that was read is TGTGCCAGCTCACCACGGGGGGTGGAGACG. It is translated as CASSPRGVET. The whole CDR3 region reads CASSPRGVETQYF.

As for this clone: The read falls 3 residues short of the CDR3 end, and the missing part is taken from the germline J gene. This sequence joins TRBV2 and TRBJ2-3; the match to TRBD2 covers 9 bases. CDR3 length: 14 amino acids. Germline lookup yields CDR1 SNHLY and CDR2 FYNNEI. The DNA read from the CDR3 is TGTGCCAGCACCCTAGCGGGACTCCAAGAGACG. Translating it yields CASTLAGLQET. The entire CDR3 sequence reads CASTLAGLQETQYF.

On this clone: The read ends 3 residues before the CDR3 terminus; that terminus is restored from the germline J gene. The gene calls are TRBV5-1 and TRBJ1-1, with TRBD1 as a possible D gene (5 bases). V lost 2 bases, J lost 4 bases, and 15 bases lay in between. This CDR3 contains 15 residues. Germline V CDR1 and CDR2: SGHRS, YFSETQ. The part of the CDR3 DNA that was read is TGCGCCAGCAGCTTAGGGGCCAGGGTCCCCACTGAA. It specifies CASSLGARVPTE. The CDR3 in its entirety is CASSLGARVPTEAFF.

As regards this clone: The read ends 3 residues shy of where the CDR3 ends; the end is completed using the germline J gene. V and J are TRBV19 and TRBJ1-5; no definite D call. Trimming left V 7 bases short and J 3 bases short, with 13 bases between. Germline V gene data show CDR1 as LNHDA and CDR2 as SQIVND (reference sequence). The CDR3 is made up of 14 amino acids. CDR3 residues: CASKGNSPNQPQHF. CDR3 bases read: TGTGCCAGTAAAGGTAACAGCCCCAATCAGCCC.

Comment on this clone: The missing CDR3 end, 3 residues past where the read stops, is filled in from the germline J gene. This sequence joins TRBV6-2 or TRBV6-3 and TRBJ2-7; 11 bases match TRBD2. Germline V gene sequence: CDR1 MNHEY, CDR2 SVGEGT. After removal of 4 bases from V and 3 bases from J, the junction contained 8 bases not matched to a gene. CDR3 length equals 16 residues. The CDR3 here is CASSCPPSGRLYEQYF. Incomplete CDR3 DNA: TGTGCCAGCAGTTGCCCTCCTAGCGGGAGGCTCTACGAG.

The CDR3 loop reads CASSWDIGQPQHF. CDR3 DNA, as far as it was read: TGTGCCAGCAGCTGGGACATCGGGCAGCCC. This rearrangement joins TRBV7-2 to TRBJ1-5; the D gene is possibly TRBD1 (6 bases). The read terminates 3 residues ahead of where the CDR3 ends, so the germline J gene completes it. Trimming took off 4 bases at V and 7 bases at J, with 11 bases between the two ends. Germline assignment: CDR1 SGHTA and CDR2 FQGNSA. The CDR3 is 13 amino acids.

As regards this clone: The read stops 3 residues short of the end of the CDR3; the missing end is completed from the germline J gene. The chain couples TRBV6-2 or TRBV6-3 to TRBJ2-1, with a tentative D call TRBD2 (5 bases). The CDR3 is made up of 17 amino acids. Looked up from germline, CDR1 is MNHEY and CDR2 is SVGEGT. V was trimmed by 2 bases and J by 0 bases, leaving 14 bases between them. This chain's CDR3 is CASSYAAGTSSYNEQFF. CDR3 bases read: TGTGCCAGCAGTTACGCGGCGGGCACGAGCTCCTACAATGAG.

Concerning this clone itself: Coverage ceases 3 residues before the CDR3 finishes, and the germline J gene fills in the end. V gene TRBV18 combines with J gene TRBJ2-7; possibly TRBD2 for D (6 bases). Germline V gene lookup returns CDR1 KGHSH and CDR2 LQKENI. V lost 3 bases and J lost 2, with 11 bases in between. The CDR3 loop spans 14 amino acids. CDR3 loop: CASSPLGTAYEQYF. The sequenced CDR3 bases are TGTGCCAGCTCACCGCTAGGGACTGCCTACGAG. The whole variable domain, remainder taken from reference TRBV18 and TRBJ2-7, is NAGVMQNPRHLVRRRGQEARLRCSPMKGHSHVYWYRQLPEEGLKFMVYLQKENIIDESGMPKERFSAEFPKEGPSILRIQQVVRGDSAAYFCASSPLGTAYEQYFGPGTRLTVT.

Turning to this clone: The read is 3 residues too short to cover the CDR3 end, so that end is filled in from the germline J gene. This sequence joins TRBV6-4 and TRBJ2-5; 10 positions match TRBD2. There are 15 residues in the CDR3. J lost 4 bases, V lost 4 bases, and 6 bases had no gene match. Germline V lookup: CDR1 MRHNA, CDR2 SNTAGT. CDR3 protein: CASSALAGDSETQYF. CDR3 DNA (partial): TGTGCCAGCAGTGCCCTAGCGGGGGATTCAGAGACC.

For this clone: The sequenced fragment ends 3 residues before the CDR3 boundary, so the rest is inferred from the germline J gene. The chain is built from TRBV18 and TRBJ2-2; 9 bases are a match to TRBD1. CDR3 size: 14 residues. In germline, CDR1 is KGHSH, CDR2 LQKENI. The covered CDR3 bases are TGTGCCAGCTCACCGAGACAGGGGGATTCACCG. It translates to CASSPRQGDSP. The full CDR3 reads CASSPRQGDSPLFF. The full variable domain, rest sourced from reference TRBV18 and TRBJ2-2, is NAGVMQNPRHLVRRRGQEARLRCSPMKGHSHVYWYRQLPEEGLKFMVYLQKENIIDESGMPKERFSAEFPKEGPSILRIQQVVRGDSAAYFCASSPRQGDSPLFFGEGSRLTVL.

On this clone itself: The CDR3 end falls 3 residues outside the read, so it is completed with the germline J gene. V usage is TRBV7-6 and J usage is TRBJ1-4; D perhaps matches TRBD1 (6 bases). The CDR3 consists of 18 residues. The V gene's germline CDR1 is SGHVS and CDR2 FNYEAQ. The CDR3: CASSRSVTGTIGDSPLFF. Incomplete CDR3 DNA: TGTGCCAGCAGCCGAAGTGTTACAGGGACCATTGGTGATTCACCA.

Concerning this clone: The read finishes 3 residues shy of the CDR3 end, and the germline J gene is used to complete it. The chain is built from TRBV18 and TRBJ1-4, with D possibly being TRBD1 (5 bases). The CDR3 contains 15 residues. Germline lookup yields CDR1 KGHSH and CDR2 LQKENI. Trimming cost V 5 bases and J 2 bases, with 12 bases left between them. The CDR3 region is CASSARGATNEKLFF. The CDR3 DNA, read in part, is TGTGCCAGCTCAGCAAGAGGGGCGACTAATGAAAAA.

A remark on this clone: The read falls 3 residues short of the CDR3 end, and the missing part is taken from the germline J gene. The chain has TRBV20-1 and TRBJ1-1; D not certain. Germline V gives CDR1 DFQATT, CDR2 SNEGSKA (reference sequence). The CDR3 totals 14 residues. V lost 0 bases, J lost 4 bases, and 12 bases lay in between. CDR3 amino acids: CSARDYRALTEAFF. The part of the CDR3 DNA that was read is TGCAGTGCTAGAGATTACAGAGCACTCACTGAA.

A note on this clone: Germline is not matched at one junction end, which may reflect a read error. The CDR3 goes on 3 residues after the read ends, and that part is filled in from the germline J gene. The chain recombines TRBV5-1 with TRBJ2-2, with D maybe TRBD2 (6 bases). This CDR3 is 15 amino acids long. CDR1 SGHRS and CDR2 YFSETQ come from the germline V gene. Partial CDR3 DNA: TGCGCCAGCAGCTTCGGCGGGGAGAACAGCGGGGAG. This sequence encodes CASSFGGENSGE. The CDR3 reads in full as CASSFGGENSGELFF.

With regard to this clone: The CDR3 end is not reached by the read, which stops 3 residues before it; the germline J gene fills it in. The genes are TRBV5-1 and TRBJ2-5; 9 nucleotides line up with TRBD1. Germline V gives CDR1 SGHRS, CDR2 YFSETQ. The junction had 6 bases not matched to a gene; V was cut back by 0 bases and J by 3 bases. CDR3 length: 16 amino acids. CDR3 loop: CASSLGGTGTKETQYF. The covered CDR3 bases are TGCGCCAGCAGCTTGGGGGGGACAGGGACGAAAGAGACC.

Notes on this clone: The read ends 3 residues early relative to the CDR3; the germline J gene fills the gap. Other DNA sequences from this sample encode an identical CDR3 as well. The V and J genes are TRBV30 and TRBJ1-3, with D perhaps TRBD1 (6 bases). Trimming removed 0 bases from V and 0 bases from J, with 12 bases in between. CDR1 GTSNPN and CDR2 SVGIG come from the germline V gene (reference sequence). The CDR3 length is 16 residues. The covered CDR3 bases are TGTGCCTGGAGTGTACCGACAGGTAGCTCTGGAAACACC. It yields the protein CAWSVPTGSSGNT. The whole CDR3 is CAWSVPTGSSGNTIYF.

Concerning this clone itself: The read ends 3 residues shy of where the CDR3 ends; the end is completed using the germline J gene. The rearrangement uses TRBV11-1 and TRBJ2-3; D is unresolved. Trimming removed 4 bases from V and 6 bases from J, with 5 bases in between. This CDR3 contains 11 residues. Germline CDR1 SGHAT, CDR2 FQDESV (reference sequence). The part of the CDR3 DNA that was read is TGTGCCAGCAGCTCGAGGGATACG. This encodes CASSSRDT. The whole CDR3 sequence reads CASSSRDTQYF.

To note about this clone: Sequencing ends 3 residues short of the CDR3 end; the germline J gene provides the rest. The chain has TRBV5-6 and TRBJ1-6; 7 bases agree with TRBD1. CDR1 SGHDT and CDR2 YYEEEE come from the germline V gene. V gave up 2 bases and J gave up 7 bases; unmatched junction bases: 6. The CDR3 extends over 15 amino acids. The CDR3 protein is CASSFSGTVNSPLHF. Incomplete CDR3 DNA: TGTGCCAGCAGCTTCTCCGGGACAGTAAATTCACCC. Drawing the rest from reference TRBV5-6 and TRBJ1-6, the complete variable domain is DAGVTQSPTHLIKTRGQQVTLRCSPKSGHDTVSWYQQALGQGPQFIFQYYEEEERQRGNFPDRFSGHQFPNYSSELNVNALLLGDSALYLCASSFSGTVNSPLHFGNGTRLTVT.

Turning to this clone: The read ends 3 residues early relative to the CDR3; the germline J gene fills the gap. This chain uses TRBV30 with TRBJ2-2; possible D gene TRBD1, 5 bases. The CDR3 is made up of 14 amino acids. Trimming stripped 3 bases from V and 5 bases from J, with 13 bases between. Germline CDR1 and CDR2: GTSNPN and SVGIG (reference sequence). The CDR3 sequence: CAWRGDRRTGELFF. The part of the CDR3 DNA that was read is TGTGCCTGGAGGGGTGACAGAAGGACCGGGGAG.